Below, 18 T cell receptor beta chains from the same sample are listed, as sequenced in a study of OX40 agonist ivuxolimab in advanced cancers. This table comes from immunoSEQ multiplex PCR, and its TCRdb copy is limited to in-frame clones, with some not included. Found here are about 38,000 clones, about 92% of them singletons; the top ten hold about a tenth. This specimen consisted of CD4+ or CD8+ T cells sorted from blood, obtained in a trial of the OX40 agonist ivuxolimab. The source is an adult with an advanced solid tumor such as melanoma, head and neck, liver or kidney cancer.

The rearrangement joins TRBV7-2 to TRBJ2-7; D ambiguous. CDR3 length equals 13 residues. Trimming stripped 3 bases from V and 3 bases from J, with 9 bases between. CDR1 and CDR2 (germline): SGHTA, FQGNSA. Here the CDR3 reads CASSLGISYEQYV. The CDR3, as DNA: TGTGCCAGCAGCTTGGGGATCAGCTACGAGCAGTACGTC.

This chain joins TRBV30 and TRBJ2-7; D call uncertain. From germline, CDR1 is GTSNPN and CDR2 SVGIG (reference sequence). The CDR3 contains 13 residues. V lost 5 bases, J lost 6 bases, and 17 bases lay in between. The CDR3 region has the DNA TGTGCCTGGGGGAAGGATCAAACCCGCGAGCAGTACTTC. It translates to CAWGKDQTREQYF.

This rearrangement joins TRBV30 to TRBJ2-7, with D maybe TRBD2 (6 bases). With 3 bases removed from V and 3 bases from J, the gap between germline ends came to 12 bases. The CDR3 spans 13 residues. Germline CDR1 GTSNPN, CDR2 SVGIG (reference sequence). This chain's CDR3 is CAWRELAVYEQYF. In DNA, the CDR3 is TGTGCCTGGAGGGAACTAGCAGTCTACGAGCAGTACTTC.

The CDR3 bases are TGTGCCAGCAGCTTGGCTGGGACTAGCGGCTACAATGAGCAGTTCTTC. Translated, it gives CASSLAGTSGYNEQFF. The chain employs TRBV5-5 and TRBJ2-1; TRBD2 aligns across 11 bases. The trim removed 0 bases at V and 3 bases at J, leaving 2 bases unmatched. Germline lookup yields CDR1 SGHKS and CDR2 YYEKEE (reference sequence). CDR3 length equals 16 residues.

The J gene is TRBJ2-1, the V gene TRBV5-8, with D perhaps matching TRBD2 (6 bases). Germline values: CDR1 SGHTS, CDR2 YDEGEE. This CDR3 is 16 amino acids long. The V and J ends lost 4 bases and 5 bases respectively, with 19 bases between them. This CDR3 is CASSGSPRDFDNEQFF. CDR3 DNA sequence: TGTGCCAGCAGCGGGTCCCCCCGGGACTTCGACAATGAGCAGTTCTTC.

V usage is TRBV21-1 and J usage is TRBJ2-4; the DNA was not used to check the table's D call, TRBD2. TRBV21-1 counts as a pseudogene. The CDR3 totals 16 residues. The CDR3 DNA follows: TGTGCCAGCAGCCCCTTGACTGTCGTAGCCAAAAACATTCAGTACTTC. This gives the protein CASSPLTVVAKNIQYF.

The chain joins TRBV5-4 to TRBJ2-3; 7 nucleotides align to TRBD2. V was pared by 4 bases and J by 5 bases, with 10 bases of the junction left unmatched. The CDR3 has 15 residues. Germline V gene lookup returns CDR1 SGHNT and CDR2 YYREEE (reference sequence). Here the CDR3 reads CASSLKRELEDTQYF. The CDR3 DNA reads TGTGCCAGCAGCCTGAAGCGGGAACTAGAAGATACGCAGTATTTT.

This CDR3 is CASSLASGTTYEQYF. In nucleotides, the CDR3 is TGTGCCAGCAGCTTGGCTAGCGGGACGACCTACGAGCAGTACTTC. The chain combines TRBV7-9 with TRBJ2-7, with 9 bases aligning to TRBD2. CDR3 size: 15 residues. Trimming cost V 3 bases and J 2 bases; bases outside gene matches: 5. Germline V CDR1 and CDR2: SEHNR, FQNEAQ (reference sequence).

This chain uses TRBV6-5 with TRBJ1-2; 7 nucleotides align to TRBD1. From germline, CDR1 is MNHEY and CDR2 SVGAGI. This CDR3 contains 13 residues. V lost 4 bases and J lost 6; bases outside the gene matches: 5. The CDR3 region is CASSSQDRNGYTF. As DNA, the CDR3 is TGTGCCAGCAGTTCCCAGGACAGGAATGGCTACACCTTC.

The V and J genes are TRBV29-1 and TRBJ2-7, with unresolved D. Per germline, CDR1 SQVTM and CDR2 ANQGSEA. V was clipped by 5 bases and J by 3 bases, with 8 bases between them. CDR3 length: 11 residues. The DNA of the CDR3 is TGCAGCGTTCGAGACGGCTACGAGCAGTACGTC. Residues: CSVRDGYEQYV.

This clone was observed a single time. This chain connects TRBV6-5 to TRBJ2-2, with D possibly being TRBD1 (7 bases). The ends were cut back, 2 bases at V and 7 bases at J, with 14 bases in the middle. The germline gives CDR1 MNHEY, CDR2 SVGAGI. The CDR3 spans 15 residues. CDR3 in DNA: TGTGCCAGCAGTTACCTGGACAGGAGGGGCGGGGAGCTGTTTTTT. Translating gives CASSYLDRRGGELFF.

The V gene is TRBV7-9, the J gene TRBJ2-1; TRBD2 matches at 15 bases. Trimming removed 5 bases from V and 9 bases from J; junction bases left unmatched: 8. Germline V gene data show CDR1 as SEHNR and CDR2 as FQNEAQ (reference sequence). CDR3 length: 16 residues. The CDR3 spells CASSTRTSGRAGEQFF. In nucleotides, the CDR3 is TGTGCCAGCAGCACCCGGACTAGCGGGAGGGCCGGTGAGCAGTTCTTC.

The gene calls are TRBV28 and TRBJ2-1; D gene ambiguous. The CDR3 totals 16 residues. Germline assignment: CDR1 MDHEN and CDR2 SYDVKM. The V gene lost 4 bases and the J gene lost 3 bases, with 16 bases spanning the gap. CDR3: CASSSITGASYNEQFF. CDR3 sequence (DNA): TGTGCCAGCAGTTCAATCACTGGAGCGAGCTACAATGAGCAGTTCTTC.

The chain combines TRBV11-2 with TRBJ1-2; tentatively, D is TRBD1 (5 bases). This CDR3 is 16 amino acids long. Trimming removed 5 bases at V and 0 bases at J, with 16 bases between. Germline V gene data show CDR1 as SGHAT and CDR2 as FQNNGV. CDR3 protein: CASSVSDRIANYGYTF. CDR3 DNA sequence: TGTGCCAGCAGCGTAAGCGACAGAATAGCTAACTATGGCTACACCTTC.

V usage is TRBV10-3 and J usage is TRBJ2-2; 10 bases line up with TRBD1. The CDR3 is 15 amino acids. Losses at the gene ends were 2 bases for V and 5 bases for J; bases not matched to a gene: 2. From germline, CDR1 is ENHRY and CDR2 SYGVKD. This CDR3 is CAISEPDRGTGELFF. The CDR3 DNA sequence: TGTGCCATCAGTGAGCCGGACAGGGGGACCGGGGAGCTGTTTTTT.

The chain couples TRBV5-1 to TRBJ2-1; TRBD2 aligns across 7 bases. The CDR3 contains 15 residues. Trimming removed 4 bases from V and 5 bases from J; junction bases left unmatched: 9. CDR1 and CDR2 from the germline V gene are SGHRS and YFSETQ. This chain's CDR3 is CASSETSRDHNEQFF. The DNA of the CDR3 is TGCGCCAGCAGCGAGACTAGCCGTGACCACAATGAGCAGTTCTTC.

J is TRBJ1-2 and V is TRBV29-1; the D gene is possibly TRBD1 (6 bases). The CDR3 length is 14 residues. Trimming shortened V by 4 bases and J by 5 bases, and 17 bases separated the two germline ends. CDR1 and CDR2 from the germline V gene are SQVTM and ANQGSEA. CDR3 loop: CSVGPTGKRYGYTF. The CDR3 DNA is TGCAGCGTTGGACCCACAGGGAAAAGATATGGCTACACCTTC.

The rearrangement links TRBV27 to TRBJ1-1, with 11 bases fitting TRBD1. The CDR3 is 17 amino acids. The J segment lost 1 base and the V segment lost 6 bases, leaving 10 bases of the junction unmatched. Per the germline V gene, CDR1 is MNHEY and CDR2 is SMNVEV (reference sequence). CDR3 sequence (DNA): TGTGCCAGCAGAGACCGGGACAGGGGGGTTCAGAACACTGAAGCTTTCTTT. Encoded protein: CASRDRDRGVQNTEAFF.